The 19 T cell receptor beta chains listed next were all sequenced from one sample in a study of kidney transplant recipient with SARS-CoV-2 infection. TCRdb used MiXCR to reprocess the reads, holding one entry per CDR3 protein. The repertoire holds fewer than 250,000 distinct CDR3 sequences, with about 30% as singletons. The material was a blood sample, obtained at baseline and between days 110 and 120 from a kidney transplant recipient. The receptors originated from a male patient aged 25-45 years who had COVID-19 and was a kidney transplant recipient. Some of the T cells might come from the graft donor.

This clonotype has a handful of counts. The chain couples TRBV29-1 to TRBJ2-1; TRBD1 matches 9 bases. Trimming at V came to 6 bases and at J to 8 bases, leaving 8 bases not matched to a gene. The CDR3 covers 13 residues. The germline V gene encodes CDR1 SQVTM and CDR2 ANQGSEA. DNA for the CDR3: TGCAGCGTGGGCTTGACAGGGGGGGATGAGCAGTTCTTC. This translates into CSVGLTGGDEQFF.

This clonotype was recorded many times. The chain combines TRBV11-3 with TRBJ1-2; D is unclear. The V end was cut by 5 bases, the J end by 4 bases, with 23 bases between. CDR1 is SGHNT and CDR2 is YENEEA in the germline V gene. This CDR3 is 17 amino acids long. CDR3: CASSVKYDLGKTYGYTF. The CDR3, as DNA: TGTGCCAGCAGCGTGAAATACGATCTCGGAAAGACCTATGGCTACACCTTC.

As to this clonotype: This may arise from a read error, as a much more abundant clone is one base away. The V gene is TRBV3-1, the J gene TRBJ2-3; D not resolved. The J call may be in error: the DNA end matches TRBJ1-1 better. Germline values: CDR1 LGHDT, CDR2 YNNKEL (reference sequence). CDR3 length: 17 amino acids. The chain's CDR3 is CASSHTVPISIRIEAFF. The DNA for the CDR3 is TGTGCCAGCAGCCACACCGTTCCCATTTCAATTCGCATTGAAGCTTTCTTT.

This clonotype was found many times. This chain links TRBV5-4 with TRBJ2-2, with D unresolved. The germline gives CDR1 SGHNT, CDR2 YYREEE (reference sequence). The CDR3 length is 15 residues. Trimming removed 0 bases at V and 1 base at J, with 7 bases between. The CDR3 region is CASSLAAENTGELFF. CDR3 DNA: TGTGCCAGCAGCTTGGCGGCAGAGAACACCGGGGAGCTGTTTTTT.

For this clonotype: This may be a read error, as it is one base from a much larger clone. The V call is TRBV27, the J call TRBJ1-2; 11 bases line up with TRBD1. CDR1 is MNHEY and CDR2 is SMNVEV in the germline V gene (reference sequence). This CDR3 has 15 amino acids. The CDR3 loop is CASSPGTGGYYGYAF. Written as DNA, the CDR3 is TGTGCCAGCAGTCCAGGGACAGGGGGTTACTATGGCTACGCCTTC.

Details on this clonotype: One base away lies a much larger clone, so this may be a sequencing read error. The V call is TRBV20-1, the J call TRBJ1-3; no firm D call. The V end lost 3 bases, the J end lost 0 bases, and 9 bases lay between the germline ends. The CDR3 length is 14 residues. Germline CDR1 and CDR2: DFQATT and SNEGSKA (reference sequence). As DNA, the CDR3 is TGCAGTGCTAGCCTCGGATTCTCTGGAAACACCATATATTTT. It translates to CSASLGFSGNTIYF.

The V call is TRBV20-1, the J call TRBJ2-2; 14 nucleotides match TRBD2. Germline CDR1 DFQATT, CDR2 SNEGSKA (reference sequence). The CDR3 sequence is 14 residues long. The trim removed 6 bases at V and 8 bases at J, leaving 5 bases unmatched. The CDR3 protein is CSATGLAGEGELFF. The CDR3 DNA sequence: TGCAGTGCCACGGGACTAGCGGGAGAAGGGGAGCTGTTTTTT.

Note on this clonotype: This clone may be a read error of a much larger clone one base away. J is TRBJ1-2 and V is TRBV9; D ambiguous. V gave up 7 bases and J gave up 4 bases, with 23 bases separating them. Per germline, CDR1 SGDLS and CDR2 YYNGEE. The CDR3 is 16 residues long. Here the CDR3 DNA reads TGTGCCAGCCTAGTTGAGCACTCAAGAAAGACCTATGGCTACACCTTC. Translation: CASLVEHSRKTYGYTF. The whole variable domain, remainder taken from reference TRBV9 and TRBJ1-2, is DSGVTQTPKHLITATGQRVTLRCSPRSGDLSVYWYQQSLDQGLQFLIQYYNGEERAKGNILERFSAQQFPDLHSELNLSSLELGDSALYFCASLVEHSRKTYGYTFGSGTRLTVV.

This clonotype came up many times. The chain couples TRBV5-5 to TRBJ2-1; TRBD2 matches 7 bases. The CDR3 totals 18 residues. Germline CDR1 reads SGHKS; CDR2 reads YYEKEE (reference sequence). Trimming at V came to 5 bases and at J to 2 bases, leaving 16 bases not matched to a gene. The CDR3 spells CASSQGDPSGRAYNEQFF. The CDR3 DNA follows: TGTGCCAGCAGTCAAGGTGACCCTAGCGGAAGGGCCTACAATGAGCAGTTCTTC. The variable domain in full, completed from reference TRBV5-5 and TRBJ2-1, reads DAGVTQSPTHLIKTRGQQVTLRCSPISGHKSVSWYQQVLGQGPQFIFQYYEKEERGRGNFPDRFSARQFPNYSSELNVNALLLGDSALYLCASSQGDPSGRAYNEQFFGPGTRLTVL.

The table lists this clonotype with a few counts. This sequence joins TRBV5-8 and TRBJ2-3; TRBD2 matches at 10 bases. This CDR3 comprises 16 residues. Germline lookup yields CDR1 SGHTS and CDR2 YDEGEE. The junction had 7 bases not matched to a gene; V was cut back by 4 bases and J by 2 bases. CDR3 region: CASSLHSGGTTDTQYF. The CDR3 bases are TGTGCCAGCAGCCTCCATAGCGGGGGGACCACAGATACGCAGTATTTT.

This clonotype occurred many times. The CDR3 DNA is TGTGCCAGCAGTATCCCAGCAGGTGGGAGAAAGACCTATGGCTACACCTTC. Translation gives CASSIPAGGRKTYGYTF. The genes are TRBV6-6 and TRBJ1-2; unclear D gene. CDR1 is MNHNY and CDR2 is SVGAGI in the germline V gene (reference sequence). V was trimmed by 5 bases and J by 4 bases, leaving 23 bases between them. The CDR3 has 17 amino acids.

The sample holds many counts of this clonotype. The V and J genes are TRBV20-1 and TRBJ2-7, with 13 bases identical to TRBD2. J lost 0 bases, V lost 6 bases, and 14 bases had no gene match. The germline gives CDR1 DFQATT, CDR2 SNEGSKA (reference sequence). The CDR3 consists of 18 residues. This chain's CDR3 is CSAKGLAGVTRLSYEQYF. The DNA for the CDR3 is TGCAGTGCGAAAGGACTAGCGGGAGTGACTCGCCTCTCCTACGAGCAGTACTTC.

This clonotype appeared many times. The J gene is TRBJ1-3, the V gene TRBV12-3 or TRBV12-4; no definite D call. Trimming shortened V by 6 bases and J by 0 bases, and 9 bases separated the two germline ends. The CDR3 runs to 14 residues. The CDR3 spells CASRSSGSGNTIYF. In DNA, the CDR3 is TGTGCCAGCAGGTCTTCGGGCTCTGGAAACACCATATATTTT.

This clonotype was seen repeatedly, ten times or more. The chain has TRBV10-1 and TRBJ1-2; D ambiguous. CDR3 length: 17 amino acids. CDR1 is WNHNN, CDR2 SYGVQD, per germline (reference sequence). V lost 5 bases to trimming and J lost 4 bases, with 23 bases between them. The CDR3 sequence is CASSMGTRSRKTYGYTF. The CDR3 DNA reads TGCGCCAGCAGTATGGGCACAAGATCGCGAAAGACCTATGGCTACACCTTC.

The rearrangement joins TRBV4-1 to TRBJ2-1; no definite D call. Trimming took 5 bases from V and 7 from J, leaving 12 bases between them. Germline assignment: CDR1 MGHRA and CDR2 YSYEKL. The CDR3 has 13 amino acids. The CDR3 protein is CASSTPQPNEQFF. CDR3 in DNA: TGCGCCAGCAGCACCCCTCAACCGAATGAGCAGTTCTTC.

As to this clonotype: This may be a read error: a much more frequent sequence differs by one nucleotide. The chain joins TRBV20-1 to TRBJ2-7; D is perhaps TRBD2 (6 bases). Trimming pared 3 bases from V and 0 bases from J, leaving 9 bases between. Germline values: CDR1 DFQATT, CDR2 SNEGSKA (reference sequence). This CDR3 contains 13 residues. CDR3 DNA sequence: TGCAGTGCTAGCCCTAGCGTCTCCTACGAGCAGTACTTC. This gives the protein CSASPSVSYEQYF.

The chain combines TRBV20-1 with TRBJ2-5, with TRBD2 as a possible D gene (5 bases). Germline V CDR1 and CDR2: DFQATT, SNEGSKA (reference sequence). Deletions cut 3 bases from V and 12 bases from J, with 14 bases between. The length of the CDR3 is 11 residues. The CDR3 region is CSASHTPREYF. As DNA, the CDR3 is TGCAGTGCTAGCCACACCCCGCGGGAGTACTTC.

This clonotype has a count of ten or more. The rearrangement uses TRBV6-4 and TRBJ1-2, with D unclear. The V end was cut by 5 bases, the J end by 4 bases, with 23 bases between. This CDR3 is 17 amino acids long. Per the germline V gene, CDR1 is MRHNA and CDR2 is SNTAGT. The CDR3 sequence: CASSQSISHGKTYGYTF. DNA of the CDR3: TGTGCCAGCAGTCAGAGCATCTCACACGGAAAGACCTATGGCTACACCTTC.

This clonotype was observed many times. The rearrangement joins TRBV6-2 or TRBV6-3 to TRBJ2-7; 9 positions match TRBD2. The germline V gene encodes CDR1 MNHEY and CDR2 SVGEGT. The CDR3 spans 18 residues. The trim removed 4 bases at V and 1 base at J, leaving 14 bases unmatched. The CDR3: CASSFPPGREGQSYEQYF. DNA for the CDR3: TGTGCCAGCAGTTTCCCCCCCGGGCGGGAGGGCCAATCCTACGAGCAGTACTTC.